This T cell receptor beta chain was sequenced during a study of blood T cell repertoires in COVID-19. Study background: The study drew acute and convalescent COVID-19 samples from the United States, Italy and Spain. The cDNA or gDNA used as material had been derived from T cells, B-cell-depleted T cells, or PBMCs.

Methods used by the authors: Estimation of nucleated cell counts relied on the amplification of reference gene primers. Produced via immunoSEQ multiplex PCR; TCRdb's table is partial and in-frame only. The V and J calls and clone size were taken over from that table, and D and trimming were inferred from the DNA. The sample contains some 120,000 clones, approximately 84% of which appear only once. With 8 bases clipped from V and 9 bases from J, the junction kept 11 bases outside the gene matches. CDR3 length equals 15 residues. Germline V lookup: CDR1 SNHLY, CDR2 FYNNEI. The TCR originated in a man between 65 and 85 years old with active or convalescent COVID-19. This sequence joins TRBV2 and TRBJ2-1; 12 bases align to TRBD1. The sequencing sample was made of peripheral blood. The DNA for the CDR3 is TGTGCCAGCGGGGAACCGGGACAGGGGGCCTTTGAGCAGTTCTTC. Residues: CASGEPGQGAFEQFF.